This T cell receptor (beta chain) derives from a study of long-term antiretroviral therapy in people with HIV. It was version v3.0 of the immunoSEQ assay that was run at survey level. Data came from immunoSEQ multiplex PCR; TCRdb stores just in-frame clones and leaves some out. This table has approximately 11,000 clones, around 80% appearing once. V was trimmed by 3 bases and J by 0 bases, leaving 2 bases between them. The germline CDR1 and CDR2 sequences are LNHDA and SQIVND (reference sequence). The CDR3 covers 12 residues. The J gene is TRBJ1-1, the V gene TRBV19; no reliable D call. The clonotype originates from a man in his fifties or sixties with HIV. This material consisted of unsorted PBMCs, taken roughly 7 years after starting antiretroviral therapy. The CDR3: CASSILNTEAFF. In DNA form, the CDR3 reads TGTGCCAGTAGTATTTTGAACACTGAAGCTTTCTTT.